This T cell receptor beta chain was captured in a study of cytomegalovirus exposure and HLA in healthy donors. Study findings and constraints: Reported performance of the classifier showed diagnosis of cytomegalovirus status with high specificity and sensitivity. Clusters of TCRs from the first cohort tended to co-occur in the 130 or so validation repertoires (as a later analysis found).

Trimming pared 6 bases from V and 2 bases from J, leaving 17 bases between. CDR1 and CDR2 from the germline V gene are LNHDA and SQIVND (reference sequence). The CDR3 contains 16 residues. TCRdb's copy holds only in-frame clones and misses some; the assay was immunoSEQ multiplex PCR. The data show roughly 56,000 clones, with about 91% seen just once and approximately 2.1% held by the top ten. Details on this clone: Its antigen remains unknown.

The clonotype was recovered from a woman aged 25 to 39 in good health and CMV-seronegative. This sequence joins TRBV19 and TRBJ1-5, with a weak D call TRBD1 (6 bases). The sample consisted of PBMCs. The CDR3 DNA follows: TGTGCCAGTAGGTCCTCTTTACAGGGAGGCAATCAGCCCCAGCATTTT. It yields the protein CASRSSLQGGNQPQHF.